This TCR beta chain was identified in a study of blood T cell repertoires in COVID-19. Study-level information: Sites across the United States, Italy and Spain contributed samples from acute and convalescent COVID-19.

This clone is a singleton in its sample. Repertoires were generated with immunoSEQ multiplex PCR, while TCRdb's copy carries only in-frame clones and drops some. The repertoire holds about 150,000 clones, with around three quarters as singletons. With 4 bases clipped from V and 2 bases from J, the junction kept 12 bases outside the gene matches. CDR3 length: 17 amino acids. From germline, CDR1 is SGDLS and CDR2 YYNGEE. The chain links TRBV9 to TRBJ2-3, with TRBD1 matching over 8 bases. This receptor was obtained from a man aged 50-60 years with active or convalescent COVID-19. Sequencing was done on a sample of peripheral blood. As DNA, the CDR3 is TGTGCCAGCAGCCCAAGACAGGGGTGGGGTGCCACAGATACGCAGTATTTT. This translates into CASSPRQGWGATDTQYF.